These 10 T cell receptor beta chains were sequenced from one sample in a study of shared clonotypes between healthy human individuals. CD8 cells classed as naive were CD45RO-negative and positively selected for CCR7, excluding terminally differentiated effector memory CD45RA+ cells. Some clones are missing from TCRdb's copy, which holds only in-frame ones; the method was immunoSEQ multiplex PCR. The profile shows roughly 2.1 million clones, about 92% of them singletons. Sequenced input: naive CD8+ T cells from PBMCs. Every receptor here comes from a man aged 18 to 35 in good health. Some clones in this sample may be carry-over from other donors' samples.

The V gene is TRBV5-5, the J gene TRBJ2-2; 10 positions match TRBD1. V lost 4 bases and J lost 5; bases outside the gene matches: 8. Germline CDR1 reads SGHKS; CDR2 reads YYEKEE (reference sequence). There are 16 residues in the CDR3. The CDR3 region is CASSRRQGARTGELFF. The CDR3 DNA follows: TGTGCCAGCAGCCGTAGACAGGGGGCGCGAACCGGGGAGCTGTTTTTT.

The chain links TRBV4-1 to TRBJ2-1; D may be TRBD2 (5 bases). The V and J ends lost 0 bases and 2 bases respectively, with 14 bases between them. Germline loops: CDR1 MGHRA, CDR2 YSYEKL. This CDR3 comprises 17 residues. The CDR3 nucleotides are TGCGCCAGCAGCCAAGATGGTGGGGAGATCCCCTACAATGAGCAGTTCTTC. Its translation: CASSQDGGEIPYNEQFF.

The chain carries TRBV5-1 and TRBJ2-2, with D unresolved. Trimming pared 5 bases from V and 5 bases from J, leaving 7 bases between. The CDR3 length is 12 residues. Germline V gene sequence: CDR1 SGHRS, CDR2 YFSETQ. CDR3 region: CASSSRTGELFF. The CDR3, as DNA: TGCGCCAGCAGTTCCCGAACCGGGGAGCTGTTTTTT.

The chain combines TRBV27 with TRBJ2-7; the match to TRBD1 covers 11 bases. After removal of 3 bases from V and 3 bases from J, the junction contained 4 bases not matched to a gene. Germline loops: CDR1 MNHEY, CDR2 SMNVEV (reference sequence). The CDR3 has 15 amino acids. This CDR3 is CASSFMGTGGYEQYF. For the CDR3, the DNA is TGTGCCAGCAGTTTTATGGGGACAGGGGGCTACGAGCAGTACTTC.

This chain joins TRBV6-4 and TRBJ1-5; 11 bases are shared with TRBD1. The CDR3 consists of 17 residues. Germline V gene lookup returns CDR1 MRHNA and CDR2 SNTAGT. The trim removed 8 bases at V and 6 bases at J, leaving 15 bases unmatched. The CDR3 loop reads CASGDPGTGGFFQPQHF. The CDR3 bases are TGTGCCAGCGGAGACCCCGGGACAGGGGGGTTTTTTCAGCCCCAGCATTTT.

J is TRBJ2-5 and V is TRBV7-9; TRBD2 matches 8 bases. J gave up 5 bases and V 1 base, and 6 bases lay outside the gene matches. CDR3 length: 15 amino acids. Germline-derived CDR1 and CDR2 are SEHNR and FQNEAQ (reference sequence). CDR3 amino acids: CASSLGSGSGETQYF. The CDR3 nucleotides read TGTGCCAGCAGCTTAGGGAGCGGGAGCGGTGAGACCCAGTACTTC.

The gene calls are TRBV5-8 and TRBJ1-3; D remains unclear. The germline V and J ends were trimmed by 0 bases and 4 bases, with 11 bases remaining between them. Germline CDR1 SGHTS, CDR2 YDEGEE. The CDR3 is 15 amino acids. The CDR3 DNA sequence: TGTGCCAGCAGCTTGGGAGCGAGAGCGGGAAACACCATATATTTT. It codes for CASSLGARAGNTIYF.

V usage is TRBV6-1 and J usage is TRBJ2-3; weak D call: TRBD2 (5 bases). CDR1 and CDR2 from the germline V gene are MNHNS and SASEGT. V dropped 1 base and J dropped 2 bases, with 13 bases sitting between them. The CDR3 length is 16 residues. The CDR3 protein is CASSEDPGTTTDTQYF. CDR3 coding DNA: TGTGCCAGCAGTGAAGATCCGGGAACAACCACAGATACGCAGTATTTT.

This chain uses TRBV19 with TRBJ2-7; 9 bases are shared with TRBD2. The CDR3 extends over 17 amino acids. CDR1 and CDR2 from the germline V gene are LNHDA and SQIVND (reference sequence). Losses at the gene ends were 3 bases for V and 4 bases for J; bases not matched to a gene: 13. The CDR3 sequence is CASSMDLWREGPYEQYF. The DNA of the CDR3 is TGTGCCAGTAGTATGGATTTGTGGCGGGAGGGCCCATACGAGCAGTACTTC.

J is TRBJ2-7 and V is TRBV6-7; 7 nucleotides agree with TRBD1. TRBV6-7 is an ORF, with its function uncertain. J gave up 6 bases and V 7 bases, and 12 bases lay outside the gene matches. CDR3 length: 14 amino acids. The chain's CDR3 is CASIDRDSSCEQYF. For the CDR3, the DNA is TGTGCCAGCATCGACCGGGACAGTTCTTGCGAGCAGTACTTC.